The 10 T cell receptor beta chains presented below share a single source sample, sequenced in a study of blood T cells in healthy people across ages. A second PCR, run for about 7 to 11 cycles, used a sample-barcoded 5' primer plus a J-beta primer mix. TCRdb ran MiXCR on the 5' RACE reads and lists one entry per CDR3 protein. The sample lists about 1,800,000 distinct CDR3 sequences, approximately 28% occurring once. The sequencing input was blood. These TCRs come from a woman in her twenties or thirties in good health.

Many counts were recorded for this clonotype. The J gene is TRBJ2-5, the V gene TRBV4-3; D is uncertain. Germline V gene data show CDR1 as LGHNA and CDR2 as YSLEER. V dropped 0 bases and J dropped 2 bases, with 7 bases sitting between them. The CDR3 has 14 amino acids. The CDR3 DNA reads TGCGCCAGCAGCCAAGAGACCGATCAAGAGACCCAGTACTTC. It specifies CASSQETDQETQYF.

V usage is TRBV7-9 and J usage is TRBJ1-2; TRBD1 is a possible D gene (5 bases). Germline V gives CDR1 SEHNR, CDR2 FQNEAQ (reference sequence). V was clipped by 1 base and J by 6 bases, with 12 bases between them. The CDR3 consists of 14 residues. CDR3 residues: CASSLGGLSDGYTF. The CDR3 coding sequence is TGTGCCAGCAGCTTAGGGGGACTTTCCGATGGCTACACCTTC.

The CDR3 reads CASGRMGYEQYF. DNA for the CDR3: TGTGCCAGCGGGAGGATGGGCTACGAGCAGTACTTC. V gene TRBV2 combines with J gene TRBJ2-7, with D maybe TRBD2 (6 bases). This CDR3 has 12 amino acids. Trimming stripped 8 bases from V and 3 bases from J, with 11 bases between. Germline CDR1 SNHLY, CDR2 FYNNEI.

This clonotype was seen repeatedly, ten times or more. The chain carries TRBV10-3 and TRBJ2-1; D may be TRBD2 (5 bases). CDR1 is ENHRY, CDR2 SYGVKD, per germline. V was cut by 0 bases and J by 8 bases, with 17 bases left in between. This CDR3 contains 16 residues. CDR3 loop: CAISESMVRGIDEQFF. For the CDR3, the DNA is TGTGCCATCAGTGAGTCCATGGTACGGGGAATAGATGAGCAGTTCTTC.

This clonotype was seen only a few times. J is TRBJ1-5 and V is TRBV11-2; no reliable D call. The CDR3 runs to 15 residues. V lost 2 bases and J lost 5, with 13 bases in between. CDR1 is SGHAT and CDR2 is FQNNGV in the germline V gene. CDR3 in amino acids: CASSLSHQPDQPQHF. Written as DNA, the CDR3 is TGTGCCAGCAGCTTATCACATCAACCGGATCAGCCCCAGCATTTT.

This clonotype was found many times. The rearrangement links TRBV4-1 to TRBJ1-4; TRBD1 might be the D (6 bases). The CDR3 consists of 14 residues. Deletions cut 5 bases from V and 6 bases from J, with 13 bases between. Germline CDR1 is MGHRA and CDR2 is YSYEKL. DNA of the CDR3: TGCGCCAGCAGCAAGGGGGATGGTGATGAAAAACTGTTTTTT. Its protein product is CASSKGDGDEKLFF.

At least ten counts were recorded for this clonotype. J is TRBJ2-7 and V is TRBV6-2 or TRBV6-3, with 11 bases aligning to TRBD2. Germline values: CDR1 MNHEY, CDR2 SVGEGT. Trimming at V came to 6 bases and at J to 3 bases, leaving 10 bases not matched to a gene. This CDR3 contains 16 residues. The CDR3 is CASSSLTGTSGYEQYF. Written as DNA, the CDR3 is TGTGCCAGCAGCTCCCTAACCGGGACTAGCGGCTACGAGCAGTACTTC.

As for this clonotype: An end of the junction differs from the germline gene, which may be a read error. The CDR3 DNA reads as TGTGCCAGCAGTTACAAGAGGGGGGGAGATGCGCAGTATTTT. It specifies CASSYKRGGDAQYF. This chain joins TRBV6-5 and TRBJ2-3; a weak D match, TRBD2 (7 bases). Germline V gene lookup returns CDR1 MNHEY and CDR2 SVGAGI. There are 14 residues in the CDR3.

This clonotype was recorded a few times. The chain has TRBV18 and TRBJ1-5; 7 bases align to TRBD1. CDR3 size: 14 residues. Losses at the gene ends were 5 bases for V and 6 bases for J; bases not matched to a gene: 7. Germline V gene data show CDR1 as KGHSH and CDR2 as LQKENI. DNA of the CDR3: TGTGCCAGCTCATCGGACAGGAGTGGTCAGCCCCAGCATTTT. Encoded protein: CASSSDRSGQPQHF.

The chain has TRBV10-3 and TRBJ2-7, with 13 positions matching TRBD2. The V gene end was trimmed by 6 bases and the J gene end by 5 bases; junction bases not matched to a gene: 4. This CDR3 is 14 amino acids long. Germline CDR1 ENHRY, CDR2 SYGVKD. The DNA for the CDR3 is TGTGCCATCAGCCCCGGACTAGCGGGAGACGAGCAGTACTTC. Translation gives CAISPGLAGDEQYF.